The clone carrying this T cell receptor beta chain was counted between two and nine times. The table came from immunoSEQ multiplex PCR; TCRdb's copy has only in-frame clones and leaves some out. The sample comprises roughly 260,000 clones, 80% to 95% of which are singletons, and under 3% rests with the top ten. Seattle patients were enrolled during active infection and followed longitudinally. The data were taken from a study of blood T cell repertoires in COVID-19. Study-level background: PBMCs, B-cell-depleted T cells, or T cells were the source of the cDNA or gDNA that made up the material.

Sequenced sample: peripheral blood. The TCR originated in a person aged 18 to 35 with COVID-19, enrolled during active disease.

The chain's CDR3 is CASSLARQGPANEKLFF. The CDR3, as DNA: TGTGCCAGCAGCTTGGCTCGGCAGGGGCCGGCTAATGAAAAACTGTTTTTT. The rearrangement joins TRBV5-6 to TRBJ1-4; maybe TRBD1 (6 bases). The CDR3 has 17 residues. Per the germline V gene, CDR1 is SGHDT and CDR2 is YYEEEE. Trimming left V 0 bases short and J 3 bases short, with 15 bases between.